Sequencing of this T cell receptor (beta chain) was carried out in a study of cytomegalovirus exposure and HLA in healthy donors. Study summary: In a later analysis, the roughly 120 validation repertoires were reported to have used the same platform as the roughly 670 first-cohort repertoires. General study findings and limits: TCR sequences were mostly rare, though some public TCRs occurred in many donors.

Comment on this clone: As yet, its antigen is unknown.

The validation cohort, a group of around 130 subjects, included the donors and was separate from the roughly 700-subject first cohort. The length of the CDR3 is 14 residues. Trimming took off 1 base at V and 3 bases at J, with 9 bases between the two ends. The germline CDR1 and CDR2 sequences are SEHNR and FQNEAQ (reference sequence). Data came from immunoSEQ multiplex PCR; TCRdb stores just in-frame clones and leaves some out. The repertoire holds 250,000 to 350,000 clones, around 90% seen once, with approximately 0.95% in the top ten. The rearrangement uses TRBV7-9 and TRBJ1-2; D not resolved. Input material: PBMCs. The receptor was derived from a man younger than 45 in good health and CMV-seronegative. The CDR3 reads CASSLEDGHYGYTF. The CDR3 nucleotides read TGTGCCAGCAGCTTAGAGGATGGGCACTATGGCTACACCTTC.